Detailed here is one T cell receptor (beta chain). Its specificity is unknown. Per germline, CDR1 MDHEN and CDR2 SYDVKM. This CDR3 spans 13 amino acids. V was trimmed by 3 bases and J by 4 bases, leaving 9 bases between them. The sample is drawn from a study of CD8 T cell repertoires and HIV-1 epitope variants. Study information: Tested: three Gag epitope families, Nef HW9 and YT9. IL-2, IL-7 and IL-15 were added on days 3 and 7 of approximately 10-day cultures.

The data were produced by immunoSEQ multiplex PCR, yet TCRdb's version contains in-frame clones alone and is incomplete. The table lists roughly 5,000 clones, around 66% of them singletons. This sequence joins TRBV28 and TRBJ1-1; D is unresolved. The origin of this receptor is a male donor with HIV. Specimen: cultured CD8+ T cells derived from PBMCs. CDR3 residues: CASSFRGVTEAFF. The CDR3 nucleotides read TGTGCCAGCAGTTTCCGGGGAGTCACTGAAGCTTTCTTT.